This is a list of T cell receptor beta chains from one sample in a study of OX40 agonist ivuxolimab in advanced cancers. Sequencing used immunoSEQ multiplex PCR; TCRdb keeps in-frame clones, though not all of them. This sample has 73,000 or so clones, with 92% found just once. The starting material was CD4+ or CD8+ T cells sorted from blood, obtained in a trial of the OX40 agonist ivuxolimab. These receptors originate from an adult with an advanced solid tumor such as melanoma, head and neck, liver or kidney cancer. CDR3s include the opening cysteine and the closing phenylalanine or tryptophan. A D gene is named only where the DNA matches it firmly. Some rows have no size entry. The others give once, few or many, or a class for an expanded clone.

TRBJ1-1	.	TRBV6-1	.	TGTGCCAGCACATTGGGGGGGGAGGTGAACACTGAAGCTTTCTTT	CASTLGGEVNTEAFF
TRBJ1-5	TRBD1	TRBV6-5	.	TGTGCCAGCAAGAAACAGGGGGCGCGCAATCAGCCCCAGCATTTT	CASKKQGARNQPQHF
TRBJ2-1	.	TRBV25-1	.	TGTGCCAGCAGTGAAGCCCCCTCTAGGGACAATGAGCAGTTCTTC	CASSEAPSRDNEQFF
TRBJ2-7	.	TRBV30	.	TGTGCCTGGAGTCGGACTCTGGTGGGGCTTTACTTC	CAWSRTLVGLYF
TRBJ2-2	TRBD2	TRBV5-5	.	TGTGCCAGCAGCCCTTATAGCGGGAGTGGCGGGGAGCTGTTTTTT	CASSPYSGSGGELFF
TRBJ1-2	.	TRBV11-2	.	TGTGCCAGCAGCTTGACAGTCCAATATGGCTACACCTTC	CASSLTVQYGYTF
TRBJ2-2	TRBD1	TRBV5-1	.	TGCGCCAGCAGCGACAAGACAGGGAGTTCCGGGGAGCTGTTTTTT	CASSDKTGSSGELFF
TRBJ2-1	TRBD2	TRBV11-3	.	TGTGCCAGCAGCTTAGAAGTAGCGGGAGGTGCCCGCAATGAGCAGTTCTTC	CASSLEVAGGARNEQFF
TRBJ2-5	TRBD1	TRBV19	.	TGTGCCAGTAGTCCGAGACAGGGGGCTGGGGAGACCCAGTACTTC	CASSPRQGAGETQYF
TRBJ2-7	.	TRBV6-1	.	TGTGCCAGCACGACAGTTTACGAGCAGTACTTC	CASTTVYEQYF
TRBJ1-4	.	TRBV19	.	TGTGCCAGTAGCGATACCGAGGGTGAAAAACTGTTTTTT	CASSDTEGEKLFF
TRBJ2-7	.	TRBV7-2	.	TGTGCCAGCAGCTTAGGGAAGACCTACGAGCAGTACTTC	CASSLGKTYEQYF
TRBJ2-2	TRBD1	TRBV30	.	TGTGCCTGGGGGACAGGGGGGTACACCGGGGAGCTGTTTTTT	CAWGTGGYTGELFF
TRBJ2-2	TRBD2	TRBV19	.	TGTGCCAGTTTTTCAAGCGGGAGTCCCACCGGGGAGCTGTTTTTT	CASFSSGSPTGELFF
TRBJ2-2	TRBD1	TRBV2	.	TGTGCCAGCAGTGCAGGGACAGGGTGGGGCACCGGGGAGCTGTTTTTT	CASSAGTGWGTGELFF
TRBJ1-1	.	TRBV6-1	once	TGTGCCAGCAGGGATGGGACGTTGAACACTGAAGCTTTCTTT	CASRDGTLNTEAFF
TRBJ1-1	.	TRBV5-5	.	TGTGCCAGCAGCCCCTGGGGTGGCACTGAAGCTTTCTTT	CASSPWGGTEAFF
TRBJ2-1	TRBD2	TRBV5-1	.	TGCGCCAGCAGCTTGGTTAGCGGGACAAATGAGCAGTTCTTC	CASSLVSGTNEQFF
TRBJ2-5	.	TRBV2	.	TGTGCCAGCAGTGAAGTGGCCCTAGGAGAGACCCAGTACTTC	CASSEVALGETQYF
TRBJ2-1	.	TRBV11-3	.	TGTGCCAGCAGCTCCTCCCCCGGGACCTCCCCCTACAATGAGCAGTTCTTC	CASSSSPGTSPYNEQFF
TRBJ2-2	.	TRBV19	.	TGTGCCAGTAGTTCCGGTTCCGCGAACACCGGGGAGCTGTTTTTT	CASSSGSANTGELFF
TRBJ1-2	.	TRBV7-2	.	TGTGCCAGCAGCTTAGCCGCTGGTGTGGTTAACTATGGCTACACCTTC	CASSLAAGVVNYGYTF
TRBJ1-1	.	TRBV30	.	TGTGCCTGGAGAACAAGTTCCGTGGGCACTGAAGCTTTCTTT	CAWRTSSVGTEAFF
TRBJ2-7	TRBD2	TRBV5-4	.	TGTGCCAGCAGCTCCTCTAGCGGGATAGGGTACGAGCAGTACTTC	CASSSSSGIGYEQYF